Included here is one T cell receptor (beta chain) sequence, with context. Its matching antigen is unknown. Relative to the germline gene, one junction end is altered; a read error may explain this. Naive-designated CD8 cells lacked CD45RO, were positively enriched for CCR7, and omitted terminally differentiated effector memory CD45RA+ cells. The donors were adults (healthy and HIV-negative) with no recent acute infections or vaccinations. This entry belongs to a study of shared clonotypes between healthy human individuals. Using immunoSEQ multiplex PCR, the repertoire was profiled, and TCRdb retains in-frame clones only, with some absent. Altogether 2 million or so clones are present, over 85% being singletons, with the ten largest covering more than 0.95%. CDR3 length: 13 amino acids. Germline V lookup: CDR1 SGHRS, CDR2 YFSETQ. Study-wide points: Naive subsets, compared against memory subsets, generally had larger estimated richness values.

The rearrangement links TRBV5-1 to TRBJ1-3, with 8 bases that match TRBD1. This TCR came from a man between 18 and 35 years old in good health. Sequencing input: naive CD8+ T cells sorted from blood. The CDR3 loop reads CASSSTGAQHATF. In nucleotides, the CDR3 is TGCGCCAGCAGCTCGACAGGGGCCCAACATGCGACTTTT.